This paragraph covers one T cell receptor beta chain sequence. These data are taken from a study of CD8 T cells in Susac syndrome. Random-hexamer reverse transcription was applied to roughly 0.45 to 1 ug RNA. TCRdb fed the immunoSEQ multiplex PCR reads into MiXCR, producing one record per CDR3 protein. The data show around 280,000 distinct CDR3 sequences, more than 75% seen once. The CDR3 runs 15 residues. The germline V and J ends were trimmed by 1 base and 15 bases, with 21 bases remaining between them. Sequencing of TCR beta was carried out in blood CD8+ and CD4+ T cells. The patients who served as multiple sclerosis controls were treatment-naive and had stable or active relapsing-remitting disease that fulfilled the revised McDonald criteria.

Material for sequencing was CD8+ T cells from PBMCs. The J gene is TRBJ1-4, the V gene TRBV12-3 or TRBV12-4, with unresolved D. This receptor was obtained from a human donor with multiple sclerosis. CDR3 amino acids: CASSLGRERPDHVFF. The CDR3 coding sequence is TGTGCCAGCAGTTTAGGGAGAGAACGACCCGATCATGTGTTTTTT.